This TCR beta chain comes out of a study of identical twins. Study outcomes and limitations: Twin pairs' shared out-of-frame alpha sequences were enriched in low generation probability. Donors were not followed over many years; analysis was cross-sectional. Invariant cells of the MAIT and iNKT types might have partly distorted the zero-insertion analyses.

Everyone who donated was a healthy Caucasian. The CDR3 is 16 amino acids. Germline CDR1 reads LNHNV; CDR2 reads YYDKDF (reference sequence). V shed 1 base and J shed 3 bases, with 14 bases lying between them. As regards this clonotype: The antigen is undetermined.

A single record per CDR3 protein comes from TCRdb applying MiXCR to the 5' RACE reads. The sample has around 490,000 distinct CDR3 sequences, more than 13% seen once; the top ten hold approximately 0.98%. Separately, the same data were catalogued under a study of yellow fever vaccine responses in identical twins.

This clonotype was sampled from a woman younger than 35 in good health. The V gene is TRBV15, the J gene TRBJ2-3, with D perhaps TRBD1 (6 bases). What was sequenced was CD4+ T cells sorted from blood. CDR3 DNA: TGTGCCACCAGCAGAGGTAACAGGGTAACGACAGATACGCAGTATTTT. Its protein product is CATSRGNRVTTDTQYF.